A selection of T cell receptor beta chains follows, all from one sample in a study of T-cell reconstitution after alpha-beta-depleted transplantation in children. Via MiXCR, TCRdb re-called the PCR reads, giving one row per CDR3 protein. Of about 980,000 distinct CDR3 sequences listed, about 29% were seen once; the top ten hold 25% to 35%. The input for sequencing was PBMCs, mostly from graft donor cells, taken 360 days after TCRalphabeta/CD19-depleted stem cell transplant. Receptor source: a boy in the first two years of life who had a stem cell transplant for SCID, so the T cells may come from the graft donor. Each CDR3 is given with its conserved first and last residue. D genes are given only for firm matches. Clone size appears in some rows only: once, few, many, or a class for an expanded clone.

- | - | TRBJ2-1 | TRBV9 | CASSDGLSLDHEQFF | TGTGCCAGCAGCGACGGACTAAGCTTGGACCATGAGCAGTTCTTC
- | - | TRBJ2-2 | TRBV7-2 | CASSMGHWNTGELFF | TGTGCCAGCAGCATGGGACACTGGAACACCGGGGAGCTGTTTTTT
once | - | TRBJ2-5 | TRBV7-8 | CASSLAWAGIAHSRETQYF | TGTGCCAGCAGCTTAGCTTGGGCGGGAATTGCCCACAGCAGAGAGACCCAGTACTTC
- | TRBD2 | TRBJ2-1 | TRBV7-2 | CASSHQAGLEFF | TGTGCCAGCAGCCACCAAGCGGGGTTGGAGTTCTTC
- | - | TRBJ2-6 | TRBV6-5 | CASSSEAGANVLTF | TGTGCCAGCAGTTCCGAGGCTGGGGCCAACGTCCTGACTTTC
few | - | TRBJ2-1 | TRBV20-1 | CSATPGGSSYNEQFF | TGCAGTGCTACACCCGGGGGCAGCTCCTACAATGAGCAGTTCTTC
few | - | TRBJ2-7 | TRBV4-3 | CASSPEKTTSGYEQYF | TGCGCCAGCAGCCCGGAAAAGACAACCTCGGGCTACGAGCAGTACTTC
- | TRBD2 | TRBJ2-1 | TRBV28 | CASRVVLGGGSNEQFF | TGTGCCAGCAGGGTGGTACTGGGCGGGGGTAGCAATGAGCAGTTCTTC
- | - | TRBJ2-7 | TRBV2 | CASRRGGFYEQYF | TGTGCCAGCAGGCGTGGTGGGTTCTACGAGCAGTACTTC
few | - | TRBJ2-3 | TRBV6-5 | CASSYSRWQLTDTQYF | TGTGCCAGCAGTTACTCGAGGTGGCAGCTGACAGATACGCAGTATTTT
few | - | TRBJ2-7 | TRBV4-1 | CASKGGRTIYEQYF | TGCGCCAGCAAGGGGGGGAGAACCATATACGAGCAGTACTTC
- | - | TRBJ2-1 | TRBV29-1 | CSAHGVRYNEQFF | TGCAGCGCCCACGGGGTACGCTACAATGAGCAGTTCTTC
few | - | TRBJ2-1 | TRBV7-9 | CASSLAEGPSSYNEQFF | TGTGCCAGCAGCTTAGCGGAGGGCCCAAGCTCCTACAATGAGCAGTTCTTC
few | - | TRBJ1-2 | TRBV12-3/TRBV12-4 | CASSLNQGKGYGYTF | TGTGCCAGCAGTTTAAACCAGGGAAAAGGCTATGGCTACACCTTC
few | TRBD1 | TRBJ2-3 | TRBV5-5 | CASRLSTGVPDTQYF | TGTGCCAGCAGACTCTCGACAGGGGTGCCAGATACGCAGTATTTT
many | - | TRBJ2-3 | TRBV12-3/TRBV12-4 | CASSLSGGADTQYF | TGTGCCAGCAGTTTAAGCGGAGGAGCAGATACGCAGTATTTT
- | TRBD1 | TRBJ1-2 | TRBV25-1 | CASSDTGRGGYGYTF | TGTGCCAGCAGTGATACGGGCAGGGGGGGCTATGGCTACACCTTC
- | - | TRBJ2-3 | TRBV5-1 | CASSPACGTQYF | TGCGCCAGCAGCCCTGCCTGCGGTACGCAGTATTTT
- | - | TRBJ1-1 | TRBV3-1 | CASSQDTVNTEAFF | TGTGCCAGCAGCCAAGATACGGTGAACACTGAAGCTTTCTTT
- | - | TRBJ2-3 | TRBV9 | CASSGLSTDTQYF | TGTGCCAGCAGCGGGCTTAGCACAGATACGCAGTATTTT
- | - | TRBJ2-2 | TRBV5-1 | CASSWDGPNTGELFF | TGCGCCAGCAGCTGGGACGGACCGAACACCGGGGAGCTGTTTTTT
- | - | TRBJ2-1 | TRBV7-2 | CASSSPSYYNEQFF | TGTGCCAGCAGCTCGCCGAGTTACTACAATGAGCAGTTCTTC
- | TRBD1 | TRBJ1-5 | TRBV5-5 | CASSSTGVSNQPQHF | TGTGCCAGCAGCTCAACAGGGGTGAGCAATCAGCCCCAGCATTTT
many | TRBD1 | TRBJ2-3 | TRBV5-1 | CASSPRGQGSDTQYF | TGCGCCAGCAGCCCGCGGGGACAGGGGTCAGATACGCAGTATTTT
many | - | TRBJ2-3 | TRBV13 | CASSSPGRNSDTQYF | TGTGCCAGCAGCTCCCCCGGCAGGAACTCAGATACGCAGTATTTT
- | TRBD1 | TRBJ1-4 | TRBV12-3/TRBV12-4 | CASRGQAGEKLFF | TGTGCCAGCAGAGGACAGGCTGGTGAGAAACTGTTTTTT
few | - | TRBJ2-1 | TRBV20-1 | CSARGDEVPGEQFF | TGCAGTGCTAGAGGGGACGAGGTCCCGGGTGAGCAGTTCTTC
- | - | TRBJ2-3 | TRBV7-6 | CASSLGLAGSGTDTQYF | TGTGCCAGCAGCTTAGGTCTGGCGGGGTCTGGTACAGATACGCAGTATTTT
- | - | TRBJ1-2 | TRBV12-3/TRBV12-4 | CASSSPPIGEGDYGYTF | TGTGCCAGCAGTTCTCCGCCTATTGGGGAGGGAGACTATGGCTACACCTTC
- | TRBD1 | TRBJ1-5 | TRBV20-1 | CSASRTGSNQPQHF | TGCAGTGCTAGCCGGACAGGTAGCAATCAGCCCCAGCATTTT